This T cell receptor beta chain was observed in a study of metastatic and nonmetastatic thyroid tumors. Turning to the study itself: Repertoire data that came from the blood and tumor or nodule tissue of malignant and benign thyroid patients were compared.

Many counts were recorded for this clone. Germline values: CDR1 SGHTS, CDR2 YDEGEE. The V end lost 4 bases, the J end lost 8 bases, and 6 bases lay between the germline ends. The CDR3 length is 10 residues. TCRdb re-processed the PCR reads through MiXCR. The table shows about 40,000 clones, with about 17% occurring only once. Patients underwent thyroid surgery, and none had received any treatment before it. The sequenced sample was blood. The chain uses TRBV5-8 and TRBJ2-5; D is unresolved. The TCR was taken from a female donor with papillary thyroid cancer or a benign thyroid nodule (not recorded which). Some clones in this sample may be carry-over from other donors' samples. The DNA for the CDR3 is TGTGCCAGCAGCCGTTCAACCCAGTACTTC. Translated, it gives CASSRSTQYF. The full variable domain, with the rest looked up from reference TRBV5-8 and TRBJ2-5, is EAGVTQSPTHLIKTRGQQATLRCSPISGHTSVYWYQQALGLGLQFLLWYDEGEERNRGNFPPRFSGRQFPNYSSELNVNALELEDSALYLCASSRSTQYFGPGTRLLVL.